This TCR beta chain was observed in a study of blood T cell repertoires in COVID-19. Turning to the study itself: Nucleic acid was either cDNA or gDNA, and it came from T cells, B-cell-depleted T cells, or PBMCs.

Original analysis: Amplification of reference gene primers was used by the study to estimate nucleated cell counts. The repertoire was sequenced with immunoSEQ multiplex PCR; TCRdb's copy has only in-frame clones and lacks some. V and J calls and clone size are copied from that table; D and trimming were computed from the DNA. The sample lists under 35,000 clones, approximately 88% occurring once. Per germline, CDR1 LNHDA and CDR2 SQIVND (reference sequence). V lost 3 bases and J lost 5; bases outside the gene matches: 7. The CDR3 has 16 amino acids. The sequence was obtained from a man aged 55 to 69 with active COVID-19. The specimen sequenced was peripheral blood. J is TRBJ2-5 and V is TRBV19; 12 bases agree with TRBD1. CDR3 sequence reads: CASSMAGTGGQETQYF. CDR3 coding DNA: TGTGCCAGTAGTATGGCCGGGACAGGGGGCCAGGAGACCCAGTACTTC.